The T cell receptor (beta chain) under discussion was sequenced for a study of naive and memory T cell subsets. After CD4 positive bead selection, the CD4-negative fraction gave CD8 T cells. About this clonotype itself: Its antigen remains unidentified.

The CDR3 spans 15 residues. J was trimmed by 7 bases and V by 2 bases; bases with no gene match: 8. In germline, CDR1 is DFQATT, CDR2 SNEGSKA (reference sequence). The beta constant-region primer was an equimolar mix of two oligonucleotides covering TRBC1 and TRBC2. Nested alpha and beta constant-region primers with the SP2 primer drove four PCR rounds on ligated cDNA. Each CDR3 protein gets one entry after TCRdb re-called the UMI-ligation and nested PCR reads with MiXCR. The repertoire holds more than 100,000 distinct CDR3 sequences, with 35% to 40% as singletons. Whole-study findings and limits: Each distinct alpha or beta sequence counts as one clonotype.

Sequencing input: central memory CD4+ T cells from blood. V is TRBV20-1 and J is TRBJ1-6; 7 bases line up with TRBD1. This TCR came from a human donor in good health. The CDR3 sequence is CSARPIQGQNSPLHF. The CDR3 bases are TGCAGTGCTAGACCAATACAGGGGCAAAATTCACCCCTCCACTTT.